The 13 T cell receptor beta chains below come from one sample, sequenced in a study of shared clonotypes between healthy human individuals. Only in-frame clones appear in the TCRdb table, and some are missing; sequencing was by immunoSEQ multiplex PCR. Of 700,000 or so clones listed, less than 80% were seen once; the top ten hold about 1.7%. The sequencing input was memory CD4+ T cells sorted from blood. Documented subset: CD45RA-negative fraction. Source of these receptors: a woman aged 25-40 years in good health.

This chain links TRBV2 with TRBJ1-1; D ambiguous. This CDR3 contains 14 residues. The V gene lost 4 bases and the J gene lost 1 base, with 10 bases spanning the gap. The germline CDR1 and CDR2 sequences are SNHLY and FYNNEI. For the CDR3, the DNA is TGTGCCAGCAGTGGGAGAAGAGCGAACACTGAAGCTTTCTTT. It specifies CASSGRRANTEAFF.

The chain uses TRBV27 and TRBJ2-2; 7 bases fit TRBD2. The CDR3 covers 14 residues. J was trimmed by 6 bases and V by 4 bases; bases with no gene match: 5. Germline CDR1 and CDR2: MNHEY and SMNVEV (reference sequence). The CDR3 nucleotides read TGTGCCAGCAGTTCCGGGAGGTGGGCCGGGGAGCTGTTTTTT. It is translated as CASSSGRWAGELFF.

V is TRBV7-8 and J is TRBJ2-5, with 10 bases fitting TRBD2. V lost 4 bases and J lost 7; bases outside the gene matches: 3. Germline V gene lookup returns CDR1 SGHVS and CDR2 FQNEAQ. This CDR3 spans 13 amino acids. CDR3 sequence reads: CASSSSGGGTQYF. CDR3 nucleotide sequence: TGTGCCAGCAGCTCGAGCGGGGGGGGGACCCAGTACTTC.

The V gene is TRBV6-1, the J gene TRBJ2-3; D not resolved. Trimming left V 4 bases short and J 0 bases short, with 14 bases between. The germline V gene has CDR1 MNHNS and CDR2 SASEGT. The CDR3 covers 16 residues. The CDR3 bases are TGTGCCAGCAGTGCCCTGGTGGGTTCAAGCACAGATACGCAGTATTTT. The encoded protein is CASSALVGSSTDTQYF.

CDR3 DNA sequence: TGTGCCAGTAAAAGACCAGGGGATGGGCAGCCCCAGCATTTT. Translation: CASKRPGDGQPQHF. The chain has TRBV19 and TRBJ1-5, with a possible D match to TRBD1 (6 bases). The CDR3 runs to 14 residues. V was pared by 7 bases and J by 7 bases, with 17 bases between. CDR1 is LNHDA and CDR2 is SQIVND in the germline V gene (reference sequence).

J is TRBJ2-7 and V is TRBV30, with 8 bases matching TRBD2. The CDR3 runs to 13 residues. From germline, CDR1 is GTSNPN and CDR2 SVGIG (reference sequence). With V trimmed by 5 bases and J by 6 bases, 9 bases remained unmatched. CDR3 amino acids: CAWGKRERGEQYF. In DNA, the CDR3 is TGTGCCTGGGGGAAGCGGGAGAGGGGCGAGCAGTACTTC.

The chain is built from TRBV19 and TRBJ2-6; no definite D call. V gave up 4 bases and J gave up 0 bases, with 4 bases separating them. CDR1 is LNHDA, CDR2 SQIVND, per germline (reference sequence). The CDR3 extends over 14 amino acids. The CDR3 protein is CASSRFSGANVLTF. The CDR3 DNA sequence: TGTGCCAGTAGTAGGTTCTCTGGGGCCAACGTCCTGACTTTC. The full variable domain, its missing parts supplied by reference TRBV19 and TRBJ2-6, is DGGITQSPKYLFRKEGQNVTLSCEQNLNHDAMYWYRQDPGQGLRLIYYSQIVNDFQKGDIAEGYSVSREKKESFPLTVTSAQKNPTAFYLCASSRFSGANVLTFGAGSRLTVL.

The chain uses TRBV6-5 and TRBJ2-6; the D gene is possibly TRBD2 (5 bases). The V end lost 3 bases, the J end lost 0 bases, and 9 bases lay between the germline ends. The germline gives CDR1 MNHEY, CDR2 SVGAGI. This CDR3 has 16 residues. The CDR3 DNA reads as TGTGCCAGCAGTTATTACGGGGACTCTGGGGCCAACGTCCTGACTTTC. Encoded protein: CASSYYGDSGANVLTF.

This clone was seen only a few times. The chain recombines TRBV16 with TRBJ2-7; D unclear. Germline CDR1 reads KGHSY; CDR2 reads FQNENV. The ends were cut back, 1 base at V and 0 bases at J, with 7 bases in the middle. The CDR3 is 14 residues long. The CDR3 sequence: CASSQLLDSYEQYF. CDR3 bases: TGTGCCAGCAGCCAATTACTGGACTCCTACGAGCAGTACTTC. Supplemented by reference TRBV16 and TRBJ2-7, the full variable domain reads GEEVAQTPKHLVRGEGQKAKLYCAPIKGHSYVFWYQQVLKNEFKFLISFQNENVFDETGMPKERFSAKCLPNSPCSLEIQATKLEDSAVYFCASSQLLDSYEQYFGPGTRLTVT.

The chain joins TRBV5-4 to TRBJ2-7; D may match TRBD1 or TRBD2 (5 bases each). Germline CDR1 reads SGHNT; CDR2 reads YYREEE (reference sequence). This CDR3 has 15 residues. The V end was cut by 0 bases, the J end by 0 bases, with 10 bases between. The CDR3 nucleotides read TGTGCCAGCAGCTTGGGAGGGGAGAGCTCCTACGAGCAGTACTTC. Translation gives CASSLGGESSYEQYF.

About this clone: Additional DNA sequences in this sample encode the identical CDR3. The chain employs TRBV5-1 and TRBJ1-1, with 8 positions matching TRBD1. This CDR3 contains 15 residues. V shed 4 bases and J 2 bases; nucleotides not matched to a gene: 7. Germline CDR1 reads SGHRS; CDR2 reads YFSETQ. The CDR3 sequence: CASSPWTGTNTEAFF. The CDR3, as DNA: TGCGCCAGCAGCCCGTGGACAGGGACCAACACTGAAGCTTTCTTT.

The J gene is TRBJ2-1, the V gene TRBV21-1; TRBD2 reflects the table's D call only, with no check against the DNA. TRBV21-1 is listed as a pseudogene. The CDR3 has 19 amino acids. This CDR3 reads CASSTPGQEFSGRYDEQFF. The CDR3, as DNA: TGTGCCAGCAGCACGCCGGGACAAGAATTCAGCGGGAGGTACGATGAGCAGTTCTTC.

The J gene is TRBJ2-7, the V gene TRBV5-1; D remains ambiguous. The CDR3 has 13 amino acids. Trimming removed 0 bases at V and 5 bases at J, with 9 bases between. Germline V gives CDR1 SGHRS, CDR2 YFSETQ. CDR3 bases: TGCGCCAGCAGCTTGGGCCAGTTGGACGAGCAGTACTTC. It specifies CASSLGQLDEQYF.